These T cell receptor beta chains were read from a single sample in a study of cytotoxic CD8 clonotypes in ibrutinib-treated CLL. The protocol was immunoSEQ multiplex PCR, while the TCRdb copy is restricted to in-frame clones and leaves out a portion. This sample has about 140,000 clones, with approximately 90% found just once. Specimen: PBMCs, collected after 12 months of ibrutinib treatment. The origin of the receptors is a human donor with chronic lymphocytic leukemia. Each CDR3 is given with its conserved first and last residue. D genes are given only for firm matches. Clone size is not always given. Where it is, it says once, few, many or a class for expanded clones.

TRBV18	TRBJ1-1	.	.	CASSPEGNTEAFF	TGTGCCAGCTCACCCGAGGGGAACACTGAAGCTTTCTTT
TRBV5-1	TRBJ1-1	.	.	CASSLAGENTEAFF	TGCGCCAGCAGCTTGGCGGGGGAGAACACTGAAGCTTTCTTT
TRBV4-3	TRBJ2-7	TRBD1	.	CASSQAKDRGSGYEQYF	TGCGCCAGCAGCCAAGCAAAGGACAGGGGATCGGGTTACGAGCAGTACTTC
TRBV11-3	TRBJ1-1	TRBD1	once	CASSQYGTGGEAFF	TGTGCCAGCAGCCAGTACGGGACAGGGGGTGAAGCTTTCTTT
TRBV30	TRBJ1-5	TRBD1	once	CAWSTGGQIPYSNQPQHF	TGTGCCTGGAGTACGGGGGGACAGATCCCTTATAGCAATCAGCCCCAGCATTTT
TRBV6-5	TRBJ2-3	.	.	CASSYSKDTQYF	TGTGCCAGCAGTTACTCGAAAGATACGCAGTATTTT
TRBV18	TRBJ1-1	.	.	CASSPSENTEAFF	TGTGCCAGCTCACCCTCAGAGAACACTGAAGCTTTCTTT
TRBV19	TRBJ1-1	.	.	CASSIQGLTEAFF	TGTGCCAGTAGTATTCAGGGTCTAACTGAAGCTTTCTTT
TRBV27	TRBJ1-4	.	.	CASSLWWGAEKLFF	TGTGCCAGCAGTTTATGGTGGGGCGCGGAAAAACTGTTTTTT
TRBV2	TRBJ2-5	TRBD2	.	CASSEKTSGRGRGTQYF	TGTGCCAGCAGTGAAAAGACTAGCGGGAGGGGCCGGGGGACCCAGTACTTC
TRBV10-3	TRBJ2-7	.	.	CATMVRDEQYF	TGTGCCACGATGGTTAGGGACGAGCAGTACTTC
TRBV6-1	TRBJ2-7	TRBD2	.	CASSETRLAGGSWVYEQYF	TGTGCCAGCAGTGAAACCCGTCTAGCGGGAGGTTCCTGGGTCTACGAGCAGTACTTC
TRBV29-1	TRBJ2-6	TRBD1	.	CSVGTGGSGANVLTF	TGCAGCGTTGGGACAGGGGGCTCTGGGGCCAACGTCCTGACTTTC
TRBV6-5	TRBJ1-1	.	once	CASSYSTGVMNTEAFF	TGTGCCAGCAGTTACTCGACAGGAGTAATGAACACTGAAGCTTTCTTT
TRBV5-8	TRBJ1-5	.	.	CASSPQWGEINQPQHF	TGTGCCAGCAGCCCCCAGTGGGGCGAAATCAATCAGCCCCAGCATTTT
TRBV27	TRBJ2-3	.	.	CASSPGASRHTDTQYF	TGTGCCAGCAGTCCCGGGGCTAGCCGACACACAGATACGCAGTATTTT
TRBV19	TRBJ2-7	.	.	CASSTDGDPYEQYF	TGTGCCAGTAGTACCGACGGAGACCCTTACGAGCAGTACTTC
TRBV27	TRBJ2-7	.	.	CASREVKDTLYEQYF	TGTGCCAGCAGGGAAGTAAAGGACACCTTATACGAGCAGTACTTC